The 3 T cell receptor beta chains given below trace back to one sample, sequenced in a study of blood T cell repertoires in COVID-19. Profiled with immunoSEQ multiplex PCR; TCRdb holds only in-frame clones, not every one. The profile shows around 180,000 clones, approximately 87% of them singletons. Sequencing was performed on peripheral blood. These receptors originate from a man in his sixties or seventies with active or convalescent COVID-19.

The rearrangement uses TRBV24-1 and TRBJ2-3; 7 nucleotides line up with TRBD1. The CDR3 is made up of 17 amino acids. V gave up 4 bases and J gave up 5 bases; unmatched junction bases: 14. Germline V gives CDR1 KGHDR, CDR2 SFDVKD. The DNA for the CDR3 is TGTGCCACCAGTGACTCGGACAGGTGGGGACGAGGAGATACGCAGTATTTT. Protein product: CATSDSDRWGRGDTQYF.

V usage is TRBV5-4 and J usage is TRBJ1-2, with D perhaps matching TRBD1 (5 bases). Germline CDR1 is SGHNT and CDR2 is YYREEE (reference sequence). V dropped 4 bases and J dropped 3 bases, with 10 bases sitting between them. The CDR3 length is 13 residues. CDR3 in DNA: TGTGCCAGCAGCCTGACACAGGACTATGGCTACACCTTC. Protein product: CASSLTQDYGYTF.

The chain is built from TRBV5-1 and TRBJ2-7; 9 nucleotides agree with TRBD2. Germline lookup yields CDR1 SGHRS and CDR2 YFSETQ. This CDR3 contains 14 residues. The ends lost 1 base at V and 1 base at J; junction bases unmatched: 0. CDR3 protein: CASSLTSGSYEQYF. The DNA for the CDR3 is TGCGCCAGCAGCTTGACTAGCGGGTCCTACGAGCAGTACTTC. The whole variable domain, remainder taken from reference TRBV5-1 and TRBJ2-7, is KAGVTQTPRYLIKTRGQQVTLSCSPISGHRSVSWYQQTPGQGLQFLFEYFSETQRNKGNFPGRFSGRQFSNSRSEMNVSTLELGDSALYLCASSLTSGSYEQYFGPGTRLTVT.